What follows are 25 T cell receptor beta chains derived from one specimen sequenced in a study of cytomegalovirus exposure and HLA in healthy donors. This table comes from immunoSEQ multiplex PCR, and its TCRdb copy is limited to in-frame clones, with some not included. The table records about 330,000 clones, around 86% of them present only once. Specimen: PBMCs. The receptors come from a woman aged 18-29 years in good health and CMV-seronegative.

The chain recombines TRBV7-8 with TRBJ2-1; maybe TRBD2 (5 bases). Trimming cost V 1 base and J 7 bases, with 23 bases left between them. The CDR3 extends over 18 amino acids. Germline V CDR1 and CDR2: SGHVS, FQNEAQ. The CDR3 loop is CASSLGSVFFDYPNEQFF. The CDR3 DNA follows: TGTGCCAGCAGCTTAGGATCCGTTTTTTTTGACTACCCAAATGAGCAGTTCTTC. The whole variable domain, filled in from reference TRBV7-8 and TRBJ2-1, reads GAGVSQSPRYKVAKRGQDVALRCDPISGHVSLFWYQQALGQGPEFLTYFQNEAQLDKSGLPSDRFFAERPEGSVSTLKIQRTQQEDSAVYLCASSLGSVFFDYPNEQFFGPGTRLTVL.

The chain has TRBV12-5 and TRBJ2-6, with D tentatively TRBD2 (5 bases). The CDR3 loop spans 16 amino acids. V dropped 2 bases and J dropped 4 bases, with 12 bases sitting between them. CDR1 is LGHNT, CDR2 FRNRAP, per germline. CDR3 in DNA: TGTGCTAGTGGTTTGAGGGAGCGAGGAGGGGCCAACGTCCTGACTTTC. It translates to CASGLRERGGANVLTF.

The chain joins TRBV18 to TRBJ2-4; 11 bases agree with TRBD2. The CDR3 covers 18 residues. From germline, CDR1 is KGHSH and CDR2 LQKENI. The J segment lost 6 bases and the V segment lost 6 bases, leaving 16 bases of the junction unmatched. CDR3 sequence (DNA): TGTGCCAGCTCCCCCTACCCTACTAGCGGGAGTAGTCCAAACATTCAGTACTTC. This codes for CASSPYPTSGSSPNIQYF.

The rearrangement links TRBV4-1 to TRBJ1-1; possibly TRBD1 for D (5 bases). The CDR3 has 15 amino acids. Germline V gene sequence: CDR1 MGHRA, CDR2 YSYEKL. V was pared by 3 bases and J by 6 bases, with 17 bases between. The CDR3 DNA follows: TGCGCCAGCAGCCATCCCTGGCAAGGGGATCCTGAAGCTTTCTTT. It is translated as CASSHPWQGDPEAFF.

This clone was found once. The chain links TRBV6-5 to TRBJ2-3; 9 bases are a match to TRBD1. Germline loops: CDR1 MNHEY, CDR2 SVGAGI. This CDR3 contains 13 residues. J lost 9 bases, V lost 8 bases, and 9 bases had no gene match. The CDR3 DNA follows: TGTGCCAGCTCTCAACCCGGGACAGGGACGCAGTATTTT. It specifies CASSQPGTGTQYF.

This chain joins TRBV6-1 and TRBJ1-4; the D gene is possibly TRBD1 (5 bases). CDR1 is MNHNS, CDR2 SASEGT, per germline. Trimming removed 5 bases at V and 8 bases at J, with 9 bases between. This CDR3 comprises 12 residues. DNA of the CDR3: TGTGCCAGCAGTAGGGGTGGGGAAAAACTGTTTTTT. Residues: CASSRGGEKLFF.

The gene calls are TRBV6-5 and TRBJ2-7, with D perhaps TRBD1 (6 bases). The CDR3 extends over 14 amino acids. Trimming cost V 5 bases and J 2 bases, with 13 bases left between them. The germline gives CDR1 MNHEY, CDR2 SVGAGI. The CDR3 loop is CASSPWQGPYEQYF. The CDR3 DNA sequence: TGTGCCAGCAGTCCCTGGCAGGGGCCCTACGAGCAGTACTTC.

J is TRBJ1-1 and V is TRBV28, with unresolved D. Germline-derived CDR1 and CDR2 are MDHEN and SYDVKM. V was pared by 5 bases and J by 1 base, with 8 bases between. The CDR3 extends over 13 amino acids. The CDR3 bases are TGTGCCAGCAGTGTGGACTCGAACACTGAAGCTTTCTTT. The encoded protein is CASSVDSNTEAFF. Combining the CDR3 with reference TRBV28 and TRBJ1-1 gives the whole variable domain DVKVTQSSRYLVKRTGEKVFLECVQDMDHENMFWYRQDPGLGLRLIYFSYDVKMKEKGDIPEGYSVSREKKERFSLILESASTNQTSMYLCASSVDSNTEAFFGQGTRLTVV.

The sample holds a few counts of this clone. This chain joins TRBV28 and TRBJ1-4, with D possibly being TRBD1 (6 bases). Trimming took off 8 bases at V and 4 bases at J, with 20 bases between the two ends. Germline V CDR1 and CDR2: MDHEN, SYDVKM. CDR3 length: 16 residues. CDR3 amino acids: CASRNPGGSNNEKLFF. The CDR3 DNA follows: TGTGCCAGCCGTAACCCGGGGGGCAGCAATAATGAAAAACTGTTTTTT.

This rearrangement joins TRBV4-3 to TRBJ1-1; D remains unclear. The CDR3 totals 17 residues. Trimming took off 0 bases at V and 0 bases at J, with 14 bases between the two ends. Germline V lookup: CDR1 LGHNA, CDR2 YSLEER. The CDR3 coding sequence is TGCGCCAGCAGCCAAGATGGGTTCGGGGTCATGAACACTGAAGCTTTCTTT. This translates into CASSQDGFGVMNTEAFF.

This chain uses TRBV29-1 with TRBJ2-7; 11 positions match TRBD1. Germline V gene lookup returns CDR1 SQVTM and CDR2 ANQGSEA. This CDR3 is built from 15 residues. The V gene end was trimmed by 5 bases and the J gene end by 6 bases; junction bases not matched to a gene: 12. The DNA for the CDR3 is TGCAGCGTTCCTTGGGACAGGGGGTATGGTTCCGAGCAGTACTTC. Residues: CSVPWDRGYGSEQYF.

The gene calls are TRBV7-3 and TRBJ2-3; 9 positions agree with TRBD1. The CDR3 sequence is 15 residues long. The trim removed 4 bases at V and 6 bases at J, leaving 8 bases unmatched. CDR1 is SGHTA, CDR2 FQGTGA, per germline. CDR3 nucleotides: TGTGCCAGCAGCTGGGGACAGGGCTCAGTTGATACGCAGTATTTT. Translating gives CASSWGQGSVDTQYF.

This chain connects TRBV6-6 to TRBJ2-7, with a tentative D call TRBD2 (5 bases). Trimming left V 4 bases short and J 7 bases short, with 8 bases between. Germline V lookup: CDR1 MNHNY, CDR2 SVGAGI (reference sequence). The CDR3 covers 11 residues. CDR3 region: CASSSRGEQYF. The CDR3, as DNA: TGTGCCAGCAGTTCGAGAGGGGAGCAGTACTTC.

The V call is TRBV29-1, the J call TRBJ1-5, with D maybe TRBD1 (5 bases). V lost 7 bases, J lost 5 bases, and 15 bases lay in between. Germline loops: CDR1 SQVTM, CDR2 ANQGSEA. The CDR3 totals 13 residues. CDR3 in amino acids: CSAGPGGDQPQHF. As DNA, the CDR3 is TGCAGCGCCGGACCGGGGGGGGATCAGCCCCAGCATTTT.

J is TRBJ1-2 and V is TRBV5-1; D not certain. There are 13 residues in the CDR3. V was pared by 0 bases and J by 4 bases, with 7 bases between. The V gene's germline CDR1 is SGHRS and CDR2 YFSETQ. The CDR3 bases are TGCGCCAGCAGCTTGGACACCTTCTATGGCTACACCTTC. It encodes CASSLDTFYGYTF.

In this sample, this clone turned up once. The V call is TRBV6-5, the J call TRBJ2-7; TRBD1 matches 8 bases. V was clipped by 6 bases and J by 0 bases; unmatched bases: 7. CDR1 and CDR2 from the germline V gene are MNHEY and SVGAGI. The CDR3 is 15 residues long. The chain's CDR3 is CASSDRGPPSYEQYF. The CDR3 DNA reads TGTGCCAGCAGCGACAGGGGTCCCCCCTCCTACGAGCAGTACTTC.

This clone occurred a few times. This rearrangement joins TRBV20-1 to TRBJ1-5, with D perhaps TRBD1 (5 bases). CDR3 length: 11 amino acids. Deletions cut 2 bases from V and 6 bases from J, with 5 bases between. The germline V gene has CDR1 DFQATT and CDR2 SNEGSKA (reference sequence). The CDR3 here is CSARRGQPQHF. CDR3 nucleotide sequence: TGCAGTGCTAGAAGGGGTCAGCCCCAGCATTTT.

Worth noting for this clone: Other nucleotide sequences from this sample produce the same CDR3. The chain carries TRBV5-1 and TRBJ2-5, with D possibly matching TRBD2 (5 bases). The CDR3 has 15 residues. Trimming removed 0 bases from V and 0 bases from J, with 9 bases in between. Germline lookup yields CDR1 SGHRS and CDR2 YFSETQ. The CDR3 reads CASSLGTGNQETQYF. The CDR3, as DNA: TGCGCCAGCAGCTTGGGGACCGGGAACCAAGAGACCCAGTACTTC.

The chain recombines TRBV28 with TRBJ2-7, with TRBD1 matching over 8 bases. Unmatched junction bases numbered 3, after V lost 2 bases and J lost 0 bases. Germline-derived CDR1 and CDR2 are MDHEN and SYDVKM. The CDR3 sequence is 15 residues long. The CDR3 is CASSLDRGSSYEQYF. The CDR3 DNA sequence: TGTGCCAGCAGTTTAGACAGGGGAAGCTCCTACGAGCAGTACTTC. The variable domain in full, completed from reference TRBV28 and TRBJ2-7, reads DVKVTQSSRYLVKRTGEKVFLECVQDMDHENMFWYRQDPGLGLRLIYFSYDVKMKEKGDIPEGYSVSREKKERFSLILESASTNQTSMYLCASSLDRGSSYEQYFGPGTRLTVT.

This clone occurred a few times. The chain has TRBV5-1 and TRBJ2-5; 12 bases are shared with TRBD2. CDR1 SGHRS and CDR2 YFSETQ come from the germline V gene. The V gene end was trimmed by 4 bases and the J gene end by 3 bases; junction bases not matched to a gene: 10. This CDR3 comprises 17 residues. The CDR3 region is CASSASTSGRSEETQYF. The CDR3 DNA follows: TGCGCCAGCAGCGCCTCAACTAGCGGGAGGTCGGAAGAGACCCAGTACTTC.

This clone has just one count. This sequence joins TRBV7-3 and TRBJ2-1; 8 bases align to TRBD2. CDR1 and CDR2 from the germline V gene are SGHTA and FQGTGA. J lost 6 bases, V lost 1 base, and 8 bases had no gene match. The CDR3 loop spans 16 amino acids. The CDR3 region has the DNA TGTGCCAGCAGCTTAAGGGGAGCGGGAGTGGGCAATGAGCAGTTCTTC. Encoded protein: CASSLRGAGVGNEQFF.

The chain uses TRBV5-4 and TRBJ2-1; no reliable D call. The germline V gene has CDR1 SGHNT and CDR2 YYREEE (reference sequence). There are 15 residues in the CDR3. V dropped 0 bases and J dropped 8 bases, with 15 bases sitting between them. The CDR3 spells CASSLASFDQDEQFF. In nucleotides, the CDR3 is TGTGCCAGCAGCTTGGCCTCGTTCGATCAGGATGAGCAGTTCTTC.

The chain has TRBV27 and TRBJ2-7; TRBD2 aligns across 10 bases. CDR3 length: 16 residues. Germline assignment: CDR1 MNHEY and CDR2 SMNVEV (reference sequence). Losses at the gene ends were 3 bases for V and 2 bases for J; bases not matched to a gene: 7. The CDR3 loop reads CASSLRGLALAYEQYF. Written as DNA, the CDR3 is TGTGCCAGCAGTTTGCGGGGACTAGCGCTTGCCTACGAGCAGTACTTC.

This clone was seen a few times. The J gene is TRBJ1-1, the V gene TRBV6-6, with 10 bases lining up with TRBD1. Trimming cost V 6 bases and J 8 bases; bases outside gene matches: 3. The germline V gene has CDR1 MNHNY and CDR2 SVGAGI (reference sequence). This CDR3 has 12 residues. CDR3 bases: TGTGCCAGCAGCGACAGGGGGCGCGAAGCTTTCTTT. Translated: CASSDRGREAFF.

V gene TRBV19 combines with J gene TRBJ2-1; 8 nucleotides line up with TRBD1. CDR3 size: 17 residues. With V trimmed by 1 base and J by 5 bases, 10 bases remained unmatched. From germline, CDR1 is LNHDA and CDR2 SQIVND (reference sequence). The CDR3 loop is CASSIGPDREEDNEQFF. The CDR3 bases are TGTGCCAGTAGTATAGGTCCGGACAGGGAGGAGGACAATGAGCAGTTCTTC.